The rows below give T cell receptor beta chains drawn from one sample of a study of blood T cells in healthy people across ages. A single record per CDR3 protein comes from TCRdb applying MiXCR to the 5' RACE reads. The table includes 800,000 or so distinct CDR3 sequences, around 62% detected once. The source material was blood. Source of these receptors: a man in his thirties or forties in good health. Each CDR3 is given with its conserved first and last residue. The order of the fields is J gene, CDR3 length, D gene, clone size, V gene, CDR3 DNA, CDR3 protein. D genes are given only for firm matches. Clone size, where shown, is once, few, many, or a class for clones that have expanded.

>TRBJ2-7|12|.|.|TRBV28
TGTGCCAGCAGTTTTAAGACGTACGAGCAGTACTTC
CASSFKTYEQYF
>TRBJ2-7|16|.|.|TRBV20-1
TGCAGTGCTAGAGATCTCAATCCTCGGGGACTGGCCGAGCAGTACTTC
CSARDLNPRGLAEQYF
>TRBJ2-5|13|TRBD2|.|TRBV20-1
TGCAGTGCCCCACTAGCGGGGAGAGAGACCCAGTACTTC
CSAPLAGRETQYF
>TRBJ2-3|16|TRBD1|.|TRBV5-1
TGCGCCAGCAGCTTGGAGGGGACAGGGTATCGAGATACGCAGTATTTT
CASSLEGTGYRDTQYF
>TRBJ2-1|16|.|once|TRBV5-1
TGCGCCAGCAGCCCGAGTGGGGGGGGCGTGGACAATGAGCAGTTCTTC
CASSPSGGGVDNEQFF
>TRBJ2-7|15|.|few|TRBV29-1
TGCAGCGTTGAAACGGCTACCGGAAGCCCCTACGAGCAGTACTTC
CSVETATGSPYEQYF
>TRBJ2-5|14|.|.|TRBV5-1
TGCGCCAGTCTCCCCGACAGCAGTCAAGAGACCCAGTACTTC
CASLPDSSQETQYF
>TRBJ2-7|14|TRBD1|once|TRBV9
TGTGCCAGCAGCCCCGTGGACAGGTCCTACGAGCAGTACTTC
CASSPVDRSYEQYF
>TRBJ2-3|15|.|.|TRBV7-9
TGTGCCAGCAGCTTATTGAACAGCGGCACAGATACGCAGTATTTT
CASSLLNSGTDTQYF
>TRBJ2-3|16|.|.|TRBV6-2/TRBV6-3
TGTGCCAGCAGTTACCTCAGGCAGTCTAGCACAGATACGCAGTATTTT
CASSYLRQSSTDTQYF
>TRBJ2-1|13|TRBD1|.|TRBV29-1
TGCAGCGCCGGGAACCGGGACAGGGTTGAGCAGTTCTTC
CSAGNRDRVEQFF
>TRBJ2-5|14|TRBD2|.|TRBV9
TGTGCCAGCAGCCCCCGGACTAGCGACGAGACCCAGTACTTC
CASSPRTSDETQYF
>TRBJ2-1|12|.|.|TRBV18
TGTGCCAGCTCCGGACAGTACAATGAGCAGTTCTTC
CASSGQYNEQFF
>TRBJ2-2|14|.|.|TRBV20-1
TGCAGTGCTAGAGCCCAACTAGTAGGCGGGGAGCTGTTTTTT
CSARAQLVGGELFF
>TRBJ2-5|16|.|.|TRBV3-1
TGTGCCAGCAGCCAAGATCTCCAGGGGGGGTCCGAGACCCAGTACTTC
CASSQDLQGGSETQYF
>TRBJ2-4|11|.|few|TRBV2
TGTGCCAGCGCAGGGGCCAATGAGCAGTACTTC
CASAGANEQYF
>TRBJ2-1|16|.|.|TRBV29-1
TGCAGCGTCGAGGGGGGGACTCAGGTGTCCTACAATGAGCAGTTCTTC
CSVEGGTQVSYNEQFF
>TRBJ2-3|14|.|few|TRBV19
TGTGCCAGTAGTGGACGTATTAGCACAGATACGCAGTATTTT
CASSGRISTDTQYF